A single sample gave rise to the 26 T cell receptor beta chains below, sequenced in a study of T cells in women clearing cervical HPV infection. Profiled with immunoSEQ multiplex PCR; TCRdb holds only in-frame clones, not every one. The table counts roughly 40,000 clones; approximately 1.3% lies in the top ten. Sequencing input: blood buffy coat. These receptors originate from a woman aged 18 to 75 with a cervical HPV16 infection that either progressed to CIN3+ or cleared (not recorded which).

A remark on this clone: The read gets to within 3 residues of the CDR3 end, and the germline J gene fills in the rest. The gene calls are TRBV30 and TRBJ2-3; D is unclear. This CDR3 region has 13 residues. V dropped 3 bases and J dropped 2 bases, with 9 bases sitting between them. Germline loops: CDR1 GTSNPN, CDR2 SVGIG (reference sequence). The CDR3: CAWRARFTDTQYF. Incomplete CDR3 DNA: TGTGCCTGGAGAGCGAGGTTCACAGATACG.

Comment on this clone: The CDR3 end falls 3 residues outside the read, so it is completed with the germline J gene. This chain joins TRBV4-2 and TRBJ2-6, with D unclear. In germline, CDR1 is LGHNA, CDR2 YNFKEQ. This CDR3 has 18 residues. Between the trimmed V and J ends, which lost 0 bases and 0 bases, there was a span of 12 bases. CDR3 bases read: TGTGCCAGCAGCCAAGATCTAGGCCCGCTCTCTGGGGCCAACGTC. It translates to CASSQDLGPLSGANV. The entire CDR3 protein is CASSQDLGPLSGANVLTF.

A word on this clone: The same CDR3 also results from other DNA sequences found in this sample. CDR3 DNA, as far as it was read: TGCGCCAGCAGCTTAGAACTAGCGGGGGGCACAGATACG. Translation: CASSLELAGGTDT. The complete CDR3 sequence is CASSLELAGGTDTQYF. This chain connects TRBV5-1 to TRBJ2-3; 11 nucleotides agree with TRBD2. The sequence runs out 3 residues before the end of the CDR3; the remainder is reconstructed from the germline J gene. Trimming took 2 bases from V and 1 from J; bases not matched to a gene: 3. The CDR3 loop spans 16 amino acids. CDR1 and CDR2 from the germline V gene are SGHRS and YFSETQ.

Points on this clone: The read is 3 residues too short to cover the CDR3 end, so that end is filled in from the germline J gene. This rearrangement joins TRBV20-1 to TRBJ1-2; D gene unclear. Germline CDR1 is DFQATT and CDR2 is SNEGSKA (reference sequence). The CDR3 runs to 15 residues. The DNA read from the CDR3 is TGCAGTGCTAGAGCCCCGACTAGCGTGAATTACGAC. It translates to CSARAPTSVNYD. The whole CDR3 region reads CSARAPTSVNYDYTF.

With regard to this clone: The missing CDR3 end, 3 residues past where the read stops, is filled in from the germline J gene. The genes are TRBV20-1 and TRBJ2-1; 11 bases are shared with TRBD2. Looked up from germline, CDR1 is DFQATT and CDR2 is SNEGSKA (reference sequence). This CDR3 region has 16 residues. With 1 base clipped from V and 6 bases from J, the junction kept 8 bases outside the gene matches. This CDR3 is CSARAGLAALGNEQFF. Partial CDR3 DNA: TGCAGTGCTAGAGCGGGACTAGCGGCCCTAGGCAATGAG.

As for this clone: The read gets to within 3 residues of the CDR3 end, and the germline J gene fills in the rest. Other DNA sequences in the same sample also yield this CDR3. J is TRBJ2-3 and V is TRBV29-1; TRBD1 aligns across 8 bases. The germline CDR1 and CDR2 sequences are SQVTM and ANQGSEA. The CDR3 runs 13 residues. CDR3 in amino acids: CSVGDRLQETQYF. The CDR3 bases that were read are TGCAGCGTTGGGGACAGGTTACAAGAGACG.

Comment on this clone: Read coverage stops 3 residues before the CDR3 terminus; the germline J gene supplies the remainder. V is TRBV20-1 and J is TRBJ2-3; TRBD2 matches at 10 bases. This CDR3 has 13 residues. Germline CDR1 is DFQATT and CDR2 is SNEGSKA (reference sequence). V lost 4 bases and J lost 6; bases outside the gene matches: 4. The DNA read from the CDR3 is TGCAGTGCTAATCAGCGGGGGGGCGATACG. This codes for CSANQRGGDT. From start to end, the CDR3 is CSANQRGGDTQYF.

On this clone: The read ends 3 residues shy of where the CDR3 ends; the end is completed using the germline J gene. The chain employs TRBV10-3 and TRBJ2-3; 9 bases fit TRBD2. CDR3 length: 15 amino acids. Per germline, CDR1 ENHRY and CDR2 SYGVKD. Trimming at V came to 7 bases and at J to 2 bases, leaving 7 bases not matched to a gene. This chain's CDR3 is CAIISSGKTTDTQYF. The covered CDR3 bases are TGTGCCATCATCTCTAGCGGGAAGACCACAGATACG.

This chain's CDR3 is CASSPGTSSDTQYF. The CDR3 DNA, read in part, is TGTGCCAGCAGTCCCGGGACATCCTCAGATACG. V and J are TRBV6-2 or TRBV6-3 and TRBJ2-3, with D possibly matching TRBD1 (6 bases). The sequence runs out 3 residues before the end of the CDR3; the remainder is reconstructed from the germline J gene. Deletions cut 5 bases from V and 4 bases from J, with 13 bases between. CDR1 and CDR2 (germline): MNHEY, SVGEGT. There are 14 residues in the CDR3.

As regards this clone: The read halts 3 residues ahead of the CDR3 end, with the missing end drawn from the germline J gene. This chain uses TRBV5-1 with TRBJ2-1; 7 bases are shared with TRBD2. This CDR3 comprises 13 residues. V was clipped by 7 bases and J by 7 bases; unmatched bases: 8. Germline V gene sequence: CDR1 SGHRS, CDR2 YFSETQ. CDR3 DNA, as far as it was read: TGCGCCAGCGGCGGGGGAAGTCCAAATGAG. It yields the protein CASGGGSPNE. The full CDR3 sequence reads CASGGGSPNEQFF. Filled out from reference TRBV5-1 and TRBJ2-1, the complete variable domain reads KAGVTQTPRYLIKTRGQQVTLSCSPISGHRSVSWYQQTPGQGLQFLFEYFSETQRNKGNFPGRFSGRQFSNSRSEMNVSTLELGDSALYLCASGGGSPNEQFFGPGTRLTVL.

Notes on this clone: The read halts 3 residues ahead of the CDR3 end, with the missing end drawn from the germline J gene. V is TRBV19 and J is TRBJ2-7; perhaps TRBD2 as D (6 bases). The CDR3 loop spans 12 amino acids. The germline V gene encodes CDR1 LNHDA and CDR2 SQIVND (reference sequence). V gave up 8 bases and J gave up 4 bases, with 12 bases separating them. CDR3 region: CASSGVGYEQYF. The part of the CDR3 DNA that was read is TGTGCCAGTTCGGGGGTAGGGTACGAG.

As regards this clone: One end of the junction is discordant with germline, which a read error may explain. Sequencing ends 3 residues short of the CDR3 end; the germline J gene provides the rest. The rearrangement uses TRBV20-1 and TRBJ2-1, with 9 bases lining up with TRBD2. This CDR3 has 16 amino acids. Germline-derived CDR1 and CDR2 are DFQATT and SNEGSKA (reference sequence). The CDR3 reads CSARALAGFSYNEQFF. The DNA read from the CDR3 is TGCAGTGCCAGAGCACTAGCGGGTTTCTCCTACAATGAG.

Regarding this clone: The read halts 3 residues ahead of the CDR3 end, with the missing end drawn from the germline J gene. The chain carries TRBV5-1 and TRBJ1-1, with D perhaps matching TRBD1 (6 bases). Germline V gene sequence: CDR1 SGHRS, CDR2 YFSETQ. This CDR3 is 15 amino acids long. V was clipped by 4 bases and J by 0 bases, with 13 bases between them. The CDR3 sequence is CASSVQGTMNTEAFF. The covered CDR3 bases are TGCGCCAGCAGCGTCCAGGGGACCATGAACACTGAA.

Points on this clone: The read terminates 3 residues before the CDR3 end, so the remaining end is supplied by the germline J gene. This chain connects TRBV29-1 to TRBJ2-7; 7 bases align to TRBD1. The CDR3 consists of 12 residues. V shed 7 bases and J 0 bases; nucleotides not matched to a gene: 3. Germline V CDR1 and CDR2: SQVTM, ANQGSEA. CDR3 loop: CSARQGSYEQYF. CDR3 DNA (partial): TGCAGCGCCCGACAGGGCTCCTACGAG.

In the case of this clone: The CDR3 is cut off 3 residues early in the read; its end comes from the germline J gene. The chain carries TRBV15 and TRBJ1-4, with D uncertain. CDR1 is LNHNV and CDR2 is YYDKDF in the germline V gene (reference sequence). V lost 11 bases to trimming and J lost 0 bases, with 10 bases between them. This CDR3 spans 13 amino acids. This CDR3 is CASKFATNEKLFF. CDR3 DNA (partial): TGTGCCTCTAAGTTTGCAACTAATGAAAAA.

Comment on this clone: The sequence runs out 3 residues before the end of the CDR3; the remainder is reconstructed from the germline J gene. The rearrangement joins TRBV9 to TRBJ2-2, with D perhaps TRBD1 (5 bases). There are 13 residues in the CDR3. Trimming took 5 bases from V and 1 from J, leaving 6 bases between them. CDR1 and CDR2 from the germline V gene are SGDLS and YYNGEE. CDR3: CASRGQNTGELFF. The covered CDR3 bases are TGTGCCAGCAGAGGACAGAACACCGGGGAG.

Remarks on this clone: The CDR3 end lies 3 residues beyond the end of the read and is filled in from the germline J gene. The genes are TRBV6-1 and TRBJ2-3, with D maybe TRBD1 (5 bases). This CDR3 contains 17 residues. Germline CDR1 and CDR2: MNHNS and SASEGT. The sequenced part of the CDR3 DNA is TGTGCCAGCAGTGAAGGGGTTGGACACCGGAGCCGGTGGACG. Translating gives CASSEGVGHRSRWT. The CDR3 in its entirety is CASSEGVGHRSRWTQYF.

Concerning this clone: The read finishes 3 residues shy of the CDR3 end, and the germline J gene is used to complete it. V and J are TRBV19 and TRBJ2-3; TRBD1 matches 7 bases. Germline-derived CDR1 and CDR2 are LNHDA and SQIVND (reference sequence). This CDR3 is 15 amino acids long. CDR3 DNA (partial): TGTGCCAGTAGTACCTCAAGGGGGCCCAATCAGCCG. Translated, it gives CASSTSRGPNQP. The CDR3 in full is CASSTSRGPNQPQYF.

With respect to this clone: The CDR3 end lies 3 residues beyond the end of the read and is filled in from the germline J gene. The rearrangement uses TRBV9 and TRBJ2-7, with D possibly TRBD2 on 6 matching bases. The CDR3 totals 15 residues. CDR1 and CDR2 (germline): SGDLS, YYNGEE. The ends were cut back, 0 bases at V and 2 bases at J, with 12 bases in the middle. The CDR3 reads CASSVEASAPYEQYF. The part of the CDR3 DNA that was read is TGTGCCAGCAGCGTAGAAGCTAGCGCGCCCTACGAG.

To note about this clone: The missing CDR3 end, 3 residues past where the read stops, is filled in from the germline J gene. J is TRBJ1-1 and V is TRBV11-3, with D possibly TRBD1 on 5 matching bases. From germline, CDR1 is SGHNT and CDR2 YENEEA. The V and J ends lost 1 base and 1 base respectively, with 7 bases between them. The CDR3 sequence is 14 residues long. The CDR3 bases that were read are TGTGCCAGCAGCTTAGGCCAGGGGAACACTGAA. Translation gives CASSLGQGNTE. The whole CDR3 sequence is CASSLGQGNTEAFF.

Concerning this clone itself: The CDR3 extends 3 residues past the end of the read, so its final part is completed from the germline J gene. This rearrangement joins TRBV29-1 to TRBJ1-2; 7 bases fit TRBD1. The CDR3 has 14 residues. Germline assignment: CDR1 SQVTM and CDR2 ANQGSEA. The V segment lost 4 bases and the J segment 3 bases; nucleotides outside the gene matches: 8. The CDR3 DNA, read in part, is TGCAGCGTTGGTGTTTGGGACAGCGACTATGGC. This translates into CSVGVWDSDYG. The full CDR3 is CSVGVWDSDYGYTF.

Note on this clone: The read halts 3 residues ahead of the CDR3 end, with the missing end drawn from the germline J gene. This chain links TRBV6-1 with TRBJ2-5; 9 positions agree with TRBD2. With 2 bases clipped from V and 4 bases from J, the junction kept 8 bases outside the gene matches. CDR3 length equals 16 residues. CDR1 MNHNS and CDR2 SASEGT come from the germline V gene. This CDR3 reads CASSENWRGGAETQYF. CDR3 DNA (partial): TGTGCCAGCAGTGAAAACTGGCGGGGGGGCGCAGAGACC.

For this clone: The read ends 3 residues early relative to the CDR3; the germline J gene fills the gap. The chain links TRBV6-4 to TRBJ2-1; no reliable D call. Trimming left V 4 bases short and J 0 bases short, with 10 bases between. The CDR3 sequence is 15 residues long. In germline, CDR1 is MRHNA, CDR2 SNTAGT. CDR3 amino acids: CASSVSLSSYNEQFF. CDR3 bases read: TGTGCCAGCAGTGTCTCGCTTAGCTCCTACAATGAG.

On this clone itself: Read sequence stops 3 residues before the CDR3 end, and the germline J gene provides the missing end. This chain uses TRBV20-1 with TRBJ2-1; D gene unclear. Germline-derived CDR1 and CDR2 are DFQATT and SNEGSKA (reference sequence). The length of the CDR3 is 13 residues. V lost 4 bases, J lost 4 bases, and 11 bases lay in between. The CDR3 bases that were read are TGCAGTGCTATTTCAATTCGGTACAATGAG. Its protein product is CSAISIRYNE. The whole CDR3 is CSAISIRYNEQFF.

A note on this clone: The read is 3 residues too short to cover the CDR3 end, so that end is filled in from the germline J gene. V and J are TRBV18 and TRBJ1-1; no reliable D call. Per the germline V gene, CDR1 is KGHSH and CDR2 is LQKENI. Trimming cost V 6 bases and J 5 bases, with 16 bases left between them. The CDR3 contains 14 residues. CDR3 DNA (partial): TGTGCCAGCTCCCCCGCCGGGGAGGGTACTGAA. This encodes CASSPAGEGTE. The CDR3 reads in full as CASSPAGEGTEAFF.

Concerning this clone itself: The DNA ends 3 residues before the CDR3 does, and the rest of the CDR3 is filled in from the germline J gene. The genes are TRBV2 and TRBJ2-3; tentatively, D is TRBD2 (6 bases). The ends were cut back, 4 bases at V and 2 bases at J, with 19 bases in the middle. Germline V lookup: CDR1 SNHLY, CDR2 FYNNEI. CDR3 length equals 17 residues. CDR3 DNA (partial): TGTGCCAGCAGTGCGGCGGGGAACCGCCTGGTCACAGATACG. Its protein is CASSAAGNRLVTDT. The full CDR3 is CASSAAGNRLVTDTQYF.